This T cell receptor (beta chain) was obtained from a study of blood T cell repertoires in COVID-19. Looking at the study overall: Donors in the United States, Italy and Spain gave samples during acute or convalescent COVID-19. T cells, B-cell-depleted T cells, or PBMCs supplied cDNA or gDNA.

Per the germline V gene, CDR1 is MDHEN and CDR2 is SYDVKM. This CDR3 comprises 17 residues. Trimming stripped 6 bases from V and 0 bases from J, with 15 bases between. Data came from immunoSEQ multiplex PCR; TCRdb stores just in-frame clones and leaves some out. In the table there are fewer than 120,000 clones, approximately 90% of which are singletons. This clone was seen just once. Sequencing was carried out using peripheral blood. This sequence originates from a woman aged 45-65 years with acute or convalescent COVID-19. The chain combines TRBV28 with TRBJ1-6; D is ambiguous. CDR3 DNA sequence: TGTGCCAGCAGAAAGGAGGTCGGAAGCTCCTATAATTCACCCCTCCACTTT. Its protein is CASRKEVGSSYNSPLHF.